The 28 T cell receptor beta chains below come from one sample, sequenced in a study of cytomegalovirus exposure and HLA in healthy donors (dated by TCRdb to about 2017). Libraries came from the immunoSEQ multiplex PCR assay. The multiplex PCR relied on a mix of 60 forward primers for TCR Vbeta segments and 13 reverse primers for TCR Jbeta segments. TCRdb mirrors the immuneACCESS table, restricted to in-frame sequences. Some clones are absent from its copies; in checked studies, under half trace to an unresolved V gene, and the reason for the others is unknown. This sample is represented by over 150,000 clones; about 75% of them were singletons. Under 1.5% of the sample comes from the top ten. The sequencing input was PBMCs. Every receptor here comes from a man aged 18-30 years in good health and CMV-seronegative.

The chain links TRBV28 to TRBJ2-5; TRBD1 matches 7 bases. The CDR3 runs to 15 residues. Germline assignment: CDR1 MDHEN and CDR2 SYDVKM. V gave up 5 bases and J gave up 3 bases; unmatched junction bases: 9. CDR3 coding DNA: TGTGCCAGCAGTACACGACAGGGTTTGGAAGAGACCCAGTACTTC. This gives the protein CASSTRQGLEETQYF.

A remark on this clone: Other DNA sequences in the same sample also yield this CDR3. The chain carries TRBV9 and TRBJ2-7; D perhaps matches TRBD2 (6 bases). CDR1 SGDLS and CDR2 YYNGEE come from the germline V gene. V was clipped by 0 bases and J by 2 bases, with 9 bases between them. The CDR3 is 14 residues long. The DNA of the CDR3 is TGTGCCAGCAGCGTAGGTGGGGGGACCTACGAGCAGTACTTC. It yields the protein CASSVGGGTYEQYF.

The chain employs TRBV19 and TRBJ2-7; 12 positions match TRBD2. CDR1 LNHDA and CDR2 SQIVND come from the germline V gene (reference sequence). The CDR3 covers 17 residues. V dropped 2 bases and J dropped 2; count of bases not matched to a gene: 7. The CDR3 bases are TGTGCCAGTAGTATATCGGCGCTAGCGGGAGGGCCCTACGAGCAGTACTTC. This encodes CASSISALAGGPYEQYF.

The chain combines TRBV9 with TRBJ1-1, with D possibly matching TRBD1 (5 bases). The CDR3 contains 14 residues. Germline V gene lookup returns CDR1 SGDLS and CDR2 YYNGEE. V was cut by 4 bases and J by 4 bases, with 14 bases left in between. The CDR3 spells CASSPGGGSTEAFF. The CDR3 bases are TGTGCCAGCAGCCCCGGGGGGGGGAGCACTGAAGCTTTCTTT. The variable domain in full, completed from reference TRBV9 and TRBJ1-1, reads DSGVTQTPKHLITATGQRVTLRCSPRSGDLSVYWYQQSLDQGLQFLIQYYNGEERAKGNILERFSAQQFPDLHSELNLSSLELGDSALYFCASSPGGGSTEAFFGQGTRLTVV.

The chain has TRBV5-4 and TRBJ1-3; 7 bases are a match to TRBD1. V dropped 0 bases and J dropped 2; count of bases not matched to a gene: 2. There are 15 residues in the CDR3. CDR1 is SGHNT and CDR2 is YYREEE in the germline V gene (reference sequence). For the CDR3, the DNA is TGTGCCAGCAGCTTGGGAGGGGGCGCTGGAAACACCATATATTTT. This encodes CASSLGGGAGNTIYF. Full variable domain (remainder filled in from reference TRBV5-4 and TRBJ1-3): ETGVTQSPTHLIKTRGQQVTLRCSSQSGHNTVSWYQQALGQGPQFIFQYYREEENGRGNFPPRFSGLQFPNYSSELNVNALELDDSALYLCASSLGGGAGNTIYFGEGSWLTVV.

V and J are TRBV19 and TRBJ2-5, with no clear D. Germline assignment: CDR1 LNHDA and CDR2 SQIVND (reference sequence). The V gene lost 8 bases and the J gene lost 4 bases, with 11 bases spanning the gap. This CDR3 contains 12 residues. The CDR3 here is CASASGLETQYF. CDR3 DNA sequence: TGTGCCAGTGCCTCGGGTTTAGAGACCCAGTACTTC.

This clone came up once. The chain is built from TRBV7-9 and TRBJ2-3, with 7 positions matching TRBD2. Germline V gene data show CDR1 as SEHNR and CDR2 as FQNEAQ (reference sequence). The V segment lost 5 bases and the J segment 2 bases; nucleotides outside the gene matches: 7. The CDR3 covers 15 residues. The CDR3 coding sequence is TGTGCCAGCAGCCTGGGACTACCTTACACAGATACGCAGTATTTT. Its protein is CASSLGLPYTDTQYF.

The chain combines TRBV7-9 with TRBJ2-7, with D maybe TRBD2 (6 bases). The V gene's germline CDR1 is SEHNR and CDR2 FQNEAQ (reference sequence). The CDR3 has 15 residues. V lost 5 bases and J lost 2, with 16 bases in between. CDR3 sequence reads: CASSLYSGRAYEQYF. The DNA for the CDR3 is TGTGCCAGCAGCCTCTACAGCGGGCGCGCCTACGAGCAGTACTTC.

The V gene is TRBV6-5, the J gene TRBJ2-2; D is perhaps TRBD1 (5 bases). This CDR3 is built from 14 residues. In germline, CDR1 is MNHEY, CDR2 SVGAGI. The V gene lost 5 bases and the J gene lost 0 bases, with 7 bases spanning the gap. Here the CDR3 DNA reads TGTGCCAGCAGTCTACAGGCGAACACCGGGGAGCTGTTTTTT. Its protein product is CASSLQANTGELFF.

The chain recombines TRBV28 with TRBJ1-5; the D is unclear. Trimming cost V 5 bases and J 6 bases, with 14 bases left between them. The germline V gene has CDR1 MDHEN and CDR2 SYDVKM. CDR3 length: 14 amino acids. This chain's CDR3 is CASSTGGIAQPQHF. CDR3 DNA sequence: TGTGCCAGCAGTACCGGCGGGATCGCTCAGCCCCAGCATTTT.

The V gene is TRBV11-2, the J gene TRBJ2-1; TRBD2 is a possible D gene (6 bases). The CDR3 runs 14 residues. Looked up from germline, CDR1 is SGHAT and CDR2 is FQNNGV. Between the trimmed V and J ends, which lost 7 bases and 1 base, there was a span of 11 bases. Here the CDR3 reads CASKVAGSYNEQFF. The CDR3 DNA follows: TGTGCCAGCAAAGTGGCGGGGTCCTACAATGAGCAGTTCTTC.

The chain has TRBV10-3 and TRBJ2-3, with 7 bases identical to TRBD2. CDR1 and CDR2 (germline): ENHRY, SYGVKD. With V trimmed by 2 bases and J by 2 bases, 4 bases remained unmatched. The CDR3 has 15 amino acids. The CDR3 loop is CAISERGDATDTQYF. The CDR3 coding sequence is TGTGCCATCAGTGAGCGGGGGGACGCCACAGATACGCAGTATTTT.

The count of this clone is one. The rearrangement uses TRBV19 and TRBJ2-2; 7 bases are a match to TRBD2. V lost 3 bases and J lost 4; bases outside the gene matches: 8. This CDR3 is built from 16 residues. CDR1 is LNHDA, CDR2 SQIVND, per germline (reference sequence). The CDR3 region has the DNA TGTGCCAGTAGTATTTCTAGCGGCCGGTTCACCGGGGAGCTGTTTTTT. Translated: CASSISSGRFTGELFF.

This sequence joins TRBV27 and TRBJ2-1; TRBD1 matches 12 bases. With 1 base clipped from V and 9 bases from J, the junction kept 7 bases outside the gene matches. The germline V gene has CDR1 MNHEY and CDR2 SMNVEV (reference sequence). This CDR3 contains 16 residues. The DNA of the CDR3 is TGTGCCAGCAGTTTATGGGGGACAGGGGGCGGGGGTGAGCAGTTCTTC. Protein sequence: CASSLWGTGGGGEQFF.

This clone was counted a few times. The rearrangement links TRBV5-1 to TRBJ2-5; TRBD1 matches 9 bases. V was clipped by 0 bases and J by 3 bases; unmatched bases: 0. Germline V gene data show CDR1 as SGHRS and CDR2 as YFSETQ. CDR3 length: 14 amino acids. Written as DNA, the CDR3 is TGCGCCAGCAGCTTGGGGACAGGGGAAGAGACCCAGTACTTC. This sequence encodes CASSLGTGEETQYF.

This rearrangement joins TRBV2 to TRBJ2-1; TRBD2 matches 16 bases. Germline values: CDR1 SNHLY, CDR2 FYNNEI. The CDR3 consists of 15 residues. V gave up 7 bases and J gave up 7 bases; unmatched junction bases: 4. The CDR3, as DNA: TGTGCCAGCAATCAGGGACTAGCGGGAGGGAATGAGCAGTTCTTC. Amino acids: CASNQGLAGGNEQFF.

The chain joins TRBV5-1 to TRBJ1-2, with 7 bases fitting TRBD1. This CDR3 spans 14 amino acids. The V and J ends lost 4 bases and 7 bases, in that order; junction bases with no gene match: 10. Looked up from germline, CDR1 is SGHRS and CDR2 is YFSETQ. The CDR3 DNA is TGCGCCAGCAGCCCCGGGTCAGGGGGGTTTGGCTACACCTTC. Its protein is CASSPGSGGFGYTF.

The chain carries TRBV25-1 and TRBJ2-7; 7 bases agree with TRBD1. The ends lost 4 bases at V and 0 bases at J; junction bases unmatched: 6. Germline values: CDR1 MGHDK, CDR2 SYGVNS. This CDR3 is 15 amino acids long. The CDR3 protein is CASSGDSGLSYEQYF. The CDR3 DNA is TGTGCCAGCAGTGGGGACAGTGGTCTCTCCTACGAGCAGTACTTC.

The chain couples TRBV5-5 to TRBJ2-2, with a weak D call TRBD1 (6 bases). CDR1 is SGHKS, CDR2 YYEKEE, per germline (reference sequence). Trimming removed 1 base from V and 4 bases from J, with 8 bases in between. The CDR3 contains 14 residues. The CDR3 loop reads CASSLRGGTGELFF. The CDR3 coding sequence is TGTGCCAGCAGCTTGCGAGGGGGCACCGGGGAGCTGTTTTTT.

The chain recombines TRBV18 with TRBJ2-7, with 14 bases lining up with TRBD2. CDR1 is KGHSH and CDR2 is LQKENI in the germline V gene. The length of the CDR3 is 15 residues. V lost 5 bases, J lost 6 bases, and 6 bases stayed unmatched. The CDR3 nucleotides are TGTGCCAGCTCAGCGGGACTAGCGGGAGTACTCGAGCAGTACTTC. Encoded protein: CASSAGLAGVLEQYF.

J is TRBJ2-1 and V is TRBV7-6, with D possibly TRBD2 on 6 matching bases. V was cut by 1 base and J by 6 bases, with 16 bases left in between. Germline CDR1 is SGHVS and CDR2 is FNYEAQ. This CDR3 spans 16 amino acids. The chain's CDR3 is CASSLVEGGRGNEQFF. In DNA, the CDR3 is TGTGCCAGCAGCTTAGTCGAGGGAGGAAGGGGCAATGAGCAGTTCTTC.

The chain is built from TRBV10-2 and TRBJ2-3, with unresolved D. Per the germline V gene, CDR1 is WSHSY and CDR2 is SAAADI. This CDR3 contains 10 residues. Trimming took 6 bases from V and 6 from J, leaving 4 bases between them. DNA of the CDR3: TGCGCCAGCAGCTCTGATACGCAGTATTTT. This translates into CASSSDTQYF.

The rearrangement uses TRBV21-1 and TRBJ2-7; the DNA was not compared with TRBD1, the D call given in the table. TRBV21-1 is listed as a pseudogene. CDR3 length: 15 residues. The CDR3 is CASSAGTGEPYEQYF. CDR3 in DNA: TGTGCCAGCAGCGCTGGGACAGGCGAACCCTACGAGCAGTACTTC.

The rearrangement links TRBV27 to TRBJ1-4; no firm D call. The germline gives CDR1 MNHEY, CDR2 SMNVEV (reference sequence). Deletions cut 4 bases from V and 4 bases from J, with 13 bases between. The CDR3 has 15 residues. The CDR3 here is CASSSRRSFNEKLFF. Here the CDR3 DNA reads TGTGCCAGCAGTTCCCGTCGGAGCTTTAATGAAAAACTGTTTTTT.

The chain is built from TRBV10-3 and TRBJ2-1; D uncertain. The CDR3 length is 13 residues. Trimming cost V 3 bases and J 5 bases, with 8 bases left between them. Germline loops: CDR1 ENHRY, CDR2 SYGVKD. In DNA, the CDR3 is TGTGCCATCAGTGACTCCGGAGACAATGAGCAGTTCTTC. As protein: CAISDSGDNEQFF.

CDR3 region: CAISEEGQGLTDTQYF. The CDR3, as DNA: TGTGCCATCAGTGAGGAAGGACAGGGGCTCACAGATACGCAGTATTTT. The rearrangement uses TRBV10-3 and TRBJ2-3, with TRBD1 matching 9 bases. The germline gives CDR1 ENHRY, CDR2 SYGVKD. The CDR3 consists of 16 residues. J was trimmed by 2 bases and V by 2 bases; bases with no gene match: 5.

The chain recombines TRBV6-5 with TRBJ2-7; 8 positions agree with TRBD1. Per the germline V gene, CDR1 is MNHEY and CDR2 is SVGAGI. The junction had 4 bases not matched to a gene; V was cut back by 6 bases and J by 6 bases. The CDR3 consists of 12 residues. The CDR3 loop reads CASRGQGVEQYF. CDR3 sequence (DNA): TGTGCCAGCAGAGGACAGGGTGTCGAGCAGTACTTC.

CDR3 loop: CAWSSPLGTSGRVSYEQYF. The CDR3, as DNA: TGTGCCTGGAGTTCCCCACTGGGGACTAGCGGGAGAGTGTCCTACGAGCAGTACTTC. The V and J genes are TRBV30 and TRBJ2-7, with 14 nucleotides matching TRBD2. Per the germline V gene, CDR1 is GTSNPN and CDR2 is SVGIG (reference sequence). After removal of 2 bases from V and 1 base from J, the junction contained 13 bases not matched to a gene. There are 19 residues in the CDR3.